This T cell receptor (beta chain) was retrieved from a study of T cell responses to AZD1222 COVID-19 vaccine listed by TCRdb under 2021. Turning to the overall study: A total of 233 trial participants underwent TCR sequencing, of whom roughly 210 had received two doses of AZD1222 and approximately 26 had received two doses of the MenACWY control vaccine. Trial participants were enrolled by age into 18-55, 56-69 and 70-plus year subgroups, with around 150, 28 and 57 TCR-sequenced participants respectively.

The CDR3 regions of human TCRbeta chains were subjected to immunosequencing. Per the source publication's procedure: Repertoire TCRs were checked for matches against a reference library of SARS-CoV-2-specific TCRs that had been generated using the MIRA antigen-specificity platform. Breadth was defined as the fraction of unique TCRs that were SARS-CoV-2-associated, and depth was defined as the fraction of total T cells that were SARS-CoV-2-associated. Each spike-specific TCR was assigned to its reactive spike region and to a CD4 or CD8 class using the MIRA data. Log10-transformed breadth and depth values were compared by one-way ANOVA with Sidak's multiple comparisons tests. TCRdb mirrors the immuneACCESS table, restricted to in-frame sequences. Some clones are absent from its copies; in checked studies, under half trace to an unresolved V gene, and the reason for the others is unknown. The V and J calls and clone size come from that table; D and trimming were worked out from the DNA. The sample yields 90,000 to 120,000 clones; approximately 90% were counted once. Over 7% of the sample lies in the top ten.

General findings and caveats noted by the study authors: Nearly half of unique spike-specific TCRs reportedly recognized epitopes outside regions mutated in the B.1.351 and B.1.1.7 variants. Most participants were white British and females outnumbered males, and the authors suggested that clonal diversity may have been underestimated. Only five or six AZD1222 recipients were SARS-CoV-2 seropositive at baseline, limiting conclusions about previously exposed vaccinees. Spike-specific TCR breadth and depth rose significantly after two AZD1222 doses compared with day 0 and with MenACWY recipients. In the small 56-69-year group, the increase in depth fell short of significance, most likely because of low power. The vaccine-associated CD4 TCRs covered the entire spike protein, and the dominant responses fell in regions 160-218 and 743-854. Because no day 14 peak-response samples were available, repertoires were characterized only after the peak T cell response.

Counted from cysteine to phenylalanine, this CDR3 has 13 amino acids. Only the CDR3 DNA stays, 39 bases, in frame from base 1. The CDR1 and CDR2 encoded by the germline V gene (reference sequence) are LGHDT and YNNKEL. V lost 3 bases and J lost 4 bases; the stretch between them is 9 bases long. As to this clone: The antigen it binds to is not known. The input lacks base qualities; no much larger clone sits a single base away.

The sample's time point label, in plain terms: about 28 days (+/-7) after the second vaccine dose. AZD1222 recipients with second doses at about 4 weeks or about 12 weeks were pooled, because spike-specific TCR depth and breadth did not differ between schedules. Vaccinee samples were obtained from the UK trials COV001 and COV002, which included a single-blind randomized controlled phase 2/3 trial of AZD1222 (ChAdOx1 nCoV-19) in healthy adults. Trial participant PBMC samples were collected at day 0 and day 28 after the second dose for TCRbeta chain sequencing. The sequence joins TRBV3-1 (or the pseudogene TRBV3-2) to TRBJ1-2, with TRBD1 as a weak D call on 5 bases. The specimen comprised peripheral blood, sampled 28 days after the second AZD1222 dose. The origin of this receptor is an adult who received the AZD1222 COVID-19 vaccine. The CDR3 here reads CASSHPDSYGYTF. The DNA is as follows: TGTGCCAGCAGCCATCCCGACAGCTATGGCTACACCTTC.